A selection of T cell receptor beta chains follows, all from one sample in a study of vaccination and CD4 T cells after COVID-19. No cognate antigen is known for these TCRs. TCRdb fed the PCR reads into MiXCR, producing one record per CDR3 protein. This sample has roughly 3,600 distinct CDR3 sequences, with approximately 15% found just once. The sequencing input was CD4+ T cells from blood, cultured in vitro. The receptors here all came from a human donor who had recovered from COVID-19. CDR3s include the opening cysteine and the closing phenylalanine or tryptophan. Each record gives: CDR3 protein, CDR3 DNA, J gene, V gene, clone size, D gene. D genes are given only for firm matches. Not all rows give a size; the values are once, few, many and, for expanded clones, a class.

CDR3 protein: CASSLGIGDRATREQYF; CDR3 DNA: TGTGCCAGCAGTTTGGGAATAGGGGACCGAGCTACGAGGGAGCAGTACTTC; J gene: TRBJ2-7; V gene: TRBV12-3/TRBV12-4; clone size: NA; D gene: NA
CDR3 protein: CASDRYNEQFF; CDR3 DNA: TGTGCCAGCGACAGGTACAATGAGCAGTTCTTC; J gene: TRBJ2-1; V gene: TRBV25-1; clone size: medium-sized; D gene: NA
CDR3 protein: CSVEGLAGTTDTQYF; CDR3 DNA: TGCAGCGTTGAAGGGCTAGCGGGGACCACAGATACGCAGTATTTT; J gene: TRBJ2-3; V gene: TRBV29-1; clone size: NA; D gene: TRBD2
CDR3 protein: CASSVTGTGYTGELFF; CDR3 DNA: TGTGCCAGCAGCGTGACCGGGACAGGGTACACCGGGGAGCTGTTTTTT; J gene: TRBJ2-2; V gene: TRBV5-4; clone size: NA; D gene: TRBD1
CDR3 protein: CASQKGQRSNWRQYF; CDR3 DNA: TGCGCCAGCCAAAAAGGACAGAGGTCTAATTGGAGGCAGTACTTC; J gene: TRBJ2-7; V gene: TRBV4-1; clone size: NA; D gene: NA
CDR3 protein: CSARGGGNQPQHF; CDR3 DNA: TGCAGTGCTAGAGGGGGGGGCAATCAGCCCCAGCATTTT; J gene: TRBJ1-5; V gene: TRBV20-1; clone size: medium-sized; D gene: NA
CDR3 protein: CASSVDALSSYNSPLHF; CDR3 DNA: TGTGCCAGCAGCGTAGATGCCTTGAGCTCCTATAATTCACCCCTCCACTTT; J gene: TRBJ1-6; V gene: TRBV9; clone size: NA; D gene: NA
CDR3 protein: CASSPDRGRAGELFF; CDR3 DNA: TGCGCCAGCAGCCCGGACAGGGGGCGAGCCGGGGAGCTGTTTTTT; J gene: TRBJ2-2; V gene: TRBV5-1; clone size: NA; D gene: TRBD1
CDR3 protein: CAWSARDTYTEAFF; CDR3 DNA: TGTGCCTGGAGTGCCCGGGACACATACACTGAAGCTTTCTTT; J gene: TRBJ1-1; V gene: TRBV30; clone size: NA; D gene: NA
CDR3 protein: CSARDGGGWDEQYF; CDR3 DNA: TGCAGTGCTAGAGATGGGGGGGGGTGGGACGAGCAGTACTTC; J gene: TRBJ2-7; V gene: TRBV20-1; clone size: once; D gene: TRBD2
CDR3 protein: CASSTGTSYNSPLHF; CDR3 DNA: TGCGCCAGCAGCACCGGGACAAGCTATAATTCACCCCTCCACTTT; J gene: TRBJ1-6; V gene: TRBV5-1; clone size: medium-sized; D gene: NA
CDR3 protein: CASSRTAQGEQYF; CDR3 DNA: TGTGCCAGCAGCAGGACAGCCCAAGGGGAGCAGTACTTC; J gene: TRBJ2-7; V gene: TRBV2; clone size: NA; D gene: NA
CDR3 protein: CASSRRRRTNTGELFF; CDR3 DNA: TGTGCCAGCAGCCGCCGTCGCCGGACGAACACCGGGGAGCTGTTTTTT; J gene: TRBJ2-2; V gene: TRBV12-3/TRBV12-4; clone size: NA; D gene: NA
CDR3 protein: CASSLDRGLNTEAFF; CDR3 DNA: TGTGCCAGCAGTTTAGACAGGGGGTTGAACACTGAAGCTTTCTTT; J gene: TRBJ1-1; V gene: TRBV12-3/TRBV12-4; clone size: few; D gene: TRBD1
CDR3 protein: CASRSTGGEQYF; CDR3 DNA: TGTGCCAGCAGATCCACAGGGGGCGAGCAGTACTTC; J gene: TRBJ2-7; V gene: TRBV6-1; clone size: large; D gene: TRBD1
CDR3 protein: CASSPGTHEVVGELFF; CDR3 DNA: TGTGCCAGCAGCCCCGGGACTCATGAGGTGGTCGGGGAGCTGTTTTTT; J gene: TRBJ2-2; V gene: TRBV5-4; clone size: few; D gene: NA
CDR3 protein: CASSLVAGNNYGYTF; CDR3 DNA: TGTGCCAGCAGCTTGGTGGCAGGGAATAACTATGGCTACACCTTC; J gene: TRBJ1-2; V gene: TRBV5-6; clone size: NA; D gene: NA
CDR3 protein: CSVSLMAGGETQYF; CDR3 DNA: TGCAGCGTCTCCCTGATGGCGGGCGGAGAGACCCAGTACTTC; J gene: TRBJ2-5; V gene: TRBV29-1; clone size: NA; D gene: NA
CDR3 protein: CASSLRQGEAQPQHF; CDR3 DNA: TGTGCCAGCAGCTTACGGCAGGGAGAGGCTCAGCCCCAGCATTTT; J gene: TRBJ1-5; V gene: TRBV7-8; clone size: medium-sized; D gene: NA
CDR3 protein: CASIWIRDDTDTQYF; CDR3 DNA: TGTGCCAGCATCTGGATCCGCGACGACACAGATACGCAGTATTTT; J gene: TRBJ2-3; V gene: TRBV2; clone size: few; D gene: NA
CDR3 protein: CASSVGGSEFSYNEQFF; CDR3 DNA: TGTGCCAGCAGCGTAGGGGGGTCCGAATTCTCCTACAATGAGCAGTTCTTC; J gene: TRBJ2-1; V gene: TRBV9; clone size: NA; D gene: NA
CDR3 protein: CASSDGTDTQYF; CDR3 DNA: TGTGCCAGCAGTGACGGCACAGATACGCAGTATTTT; J gene: TRBJ2-3; V gene: TRBV6-1; clone size: NA; D gene: NA
CDR3 protein: CASSPGAEGETQYF; CDR3 DNA: TGTGCCAGCTCACCGGGGGCAGAGGGGGAGACCCAGTACTTC; J gene: TRBJ2-5; V gene: TRBV18; clone size: NA; D gene: NA
CDR3 protein: CARSFREANYGYTF; CDR3 DNA: TGTGCCAGAAGCTTCAGGGAAGCTAACTATGGCTACACCTTC; J gene: TRBJ1-2; V gene: TRBV5-3; clone size: medium-sized; D gene: NA
CDR3 protein: CASTSRPRMGNEQFF; CDR3 DNA: TGTGCCAGCACTTCGAGGCCCAGGATGGGCAATGAGCAGTTCTTC; J gene: TRBJ2-1; V gene: TRBV2; clone size: NA; D gene: NA
CDR3 protein: CASSSLLTGNYGYTF; CDR3 DNA: TGTGCCAGCAGTTCACTATTGACAGGGAACTATGGCTACACCTTC; J gene: TRBJ1-2; V gene: TRBV12-3/TRBV12-4; clone size: NA; D gene: TRBD1
CDR3 protein: CASSLESWWRGFEQYF; CDR3 DNA: TGCGCCAGCAGCTTGGAATCCTGGTGGAGAGGTTTCGAGCAGTACTTC; J gene: TRBJ2-7; V gene: TRBV5-1; clone size: NA; D gene: NA
CDR3 protein: CASSLSFGLEKLFF; CDR3 DNA: TGTGCCAGCAGTTTATCGTTCGGGCTGGAAAAACTGTTTTTT; J gene: TRBJ1-4; V gene: TRBV27; clone size: NA; D gene: NA
CDR3 protein: CSAGRGRGDSPLHF; CDR3 DNA: TGCAGTGCCGGGAGGGGGCGGGGGGATTCACCCCTCCACTTT; J gene: TRBJ1-6; V gene: TRBV20-1; clone size: medium-sized; D gene: TRBD1
CDR3 protein: CASSLGLFFREIRLPEQYF; CDR3 DNA: TGTGCCAGCAGCTTAGGCCTTTTTTTTCGTGAGATTCGACTGCCCGAGCAGTACTTC; J gene: TRBJ2-7; V gene: TRBV7-2; clone size: NA; D gene: NA
CDR3 protein: CASSLSRAPTGRYVAFF; CDR3 DNA: TGTGCCAGCAGTTTATCGCGGGCCCCGACAGGGAGATACGTAGCTTTCTTT; J gene: TRBJ1-1; V gene: TRBV27; clone size: large; D gene: TRBD1
CDR3 protein: CASSYGDSLGSPLHF; CDR3 DNA: TGTGCCAGCAGTTACGGGGACAGTCTGGGTTCACCCCTCCACTTT; J gene: TRBJ1-6; V gene: TRBV6-5; clone size: few; D gene: TRBD1
CDR3 protein: CASSEVDGISNEQFF; CDR3 DNA: TGTGCCAGCAGTGAAGTGGACGGGATATCCAATGAGCAGTTCTTC; J gene: TRBJ2-1; V gene: TRBV6-1; clone size: medium-sized; D gene: NA
CDR3 protein: CASSHGIGGGETQYF; CDR3 DNA: TGCGCCAGCAGCCACGGAATCGGGGGGGGGGAGACCCAGTACTTC; J gene: TRBJ2-5; V gene: TRBV4-1; clone size: NA; D gene: TRBD2
CDR3 protein: CASSPGTGAYGYTF; CDR3 DNA: TGTGCCAGCTCACCCGGGACAGGGGCGTATGGCTACACCTTC; J gene: TRBJ1-2; V gene: TRBV18; clone size: NA; D gene: TRBD1
CDR3 protein: CASSLGDWETGELFF; CDR3 DNA: TGCGCCAGCAGCCTAGGGGATTGGGAAACCGGGGAGCTGTTTTTT; J gene: TRBJ2-2; V gene: TRBV5-1; clone size: NA; D gene: NA
CDR3 protein: CASSRDSNYGYTF; CDR3 DNA: TGTGCCAGCAGCCGGGACAGTAACTATGGCTACACCTTC; J gene: TRBJ1-2; V gene: TRBV7-9; clone size: NA; D gene: TRBD1
CDR3 protein: CASSDDGRALDEQFF; CDR3 DNA: TGTGCCAGCAGCGATGATGGCAGGGCCTTGGATGAGCAGTTCTTC; J gene: TRBJ2-1; V gene: TRBV11-2; clone size: NA; D gene: NA
CDR3 protein: CASSQDSGGANEQFF; CDR3 DNA: TGTGCCAGCAGCCAAGACAGCGGGGGGGCAAATGAGCAGTTCTTC; J gene: TRBJ2-1; V gene: TRBV5-4; clone size: NA; D gene: TRBD2
CDR3 protein: CSARDYGQGGDEQFF; CDR3 DNA: TGCAGTGCTAGAGATTACGGACAGGGTGGGGATGAGCAGTTCTTC; J gene: TRBJ2-1; V gene: TRBV20-1; clone size: medium-sized; D gene: TRBD1
CDR3 protein: CASSLGVSTDTQYF; CDR3 DNA: TGTGCCAGCAGCTTAGGCGTGAGCACAGATACGCAGTATTTT; J gene: TRBJ2-3; V gene: TRBV7-9; clone size: NA; D gene: NA
CDR3 protein: CASSPEVMRSGNTIYF; CDR3 DNA: TGTGCCAGCAGCCCGGAGGTGATGCGCTCTGGAAACACCATATATTTT; J gene: TRBJ1-3; V gene: TRBV5-4; clone size: NA; D gene: NA
CDR3 protein: CSAEQGRTGELFF; CDR3 DNA: TGCAGTGCAGAACAGGGGAGGACCGGGGAGCTGTTTTTT; J gene: TRBJ2-2; V gene: TRBV20-1; clone size: few; D gene: NA
CDR3 protein: CASRSGGVGTGELFF; CDR3 DNA: TGCGCCAGCAGGAGCGGGGGGGTGGGCACCGGGGAGCTGTTTTTT; J gene: TRBJ2-2; V gene: TRBV4-1; clone size: few; D gene: TRBD2
CDR3 protein: CASSVTDEGGSPLHF; CDR3 DNA: TGTGCCAGCAGCGTCACAGACGAGGGAGGTTCACCCCTCCACTTT; J gene: TRBJ1-6; V gene: TRBV9; clone size: NA; D gene: NA
CDR3 protein: CASTRQDSYEQYF; CDR3 DNA: TGTGCCAGCACGAGGCAGGACTCCTACGAGCAGTACTTC; J gene: TRBJ2-7; V gene: TRBV25-1; clone size: NA; D gene: NA
CDR3 protein: CASSVAGGDHSGNTIYF; CDR3 DNA: TGTGCCAGCAGCGTAGCCGGGGGCGATCACTCTGGAAACACCATATATTTT; J gene: TRBJ1-3; V gene: TRBV9; clone size: NA; D gene: NA
CDR3 protein: CAISERIGTGSQPQHF; CDR3 DNA: TGTGCCATCAGTGAGAGGATCGGAACAGGGTCACAGCCCCAGCATTTT; J gene: TRBJ1-5; V gene: TRBV10-3; clone size: NA; D gene: NA
CDR3 protein: CASRPTGGRSYTF; CDR3 DNA: TGTGCCAGCAGGCCTACAGGGGGCAGGAGCTACACCTTC; J gene: TRBJ1-2; V gene: TRBV12-3/TRBV12-4; clone size: medium-sized; D gene: TRBD1
CDR3 protein: CSVEGLAGGLDTQYF; CDR3 DNA: TGCAGCGTTGAAGGTCTAGCGGGGGGGCTGGATACGCAGTATTTT; J gene: TRBJ2-3; V gene: TRBV29-1; clone size: few; D gene: TRBD2
CDR3 protein: CATSDSKTSSSYEQYF; CDR3 DNA: TGTGCCACCAGTGATTCTAAAACGTCCAGCTCCTACGAGCAGTACTTC; J gene: TRBJ2-7; V gene: TRBV24-1; clone size: medium-sized; D gene: NA
CDR3 protein: CASMGTGILNEQYF; CDR3 DNA: TGTGCCAGCATGGGGACAGGGATTCTCAACGAGCAGTACTTC; J gene: TRBJ2-7; V gene: TRBV6-1; clone size: medium-sized; D gene: TRBD1